This T cell receptor (beta chain) was identified in a study of PD-1 blockade in classical Hodgkin lymphoma. Turning to the study itself: Patients had nivolumab dosed at 3 mg/kg, delivered intravenously every 2 weeks.

Regarding this clone: Antigen unknown.

Per germline, CDR1 SNHLY and CDR2 FYNNEI. CDR3 length equals 17 residues. V trimming: 1 base; J trimming: 4 bases; junction bases outside the gene matches: 11. The time point denotes: cycle 4 day 1 (C4D1), after more than five weeks of nivolumab. Patients all relapsed after autologous stem cell transplantation, and there was variation in brentuximab vedotin exposure. The patients, who had relapsed/refractory classical Hodgkin lymphoma, achieved best responses of complete response, partial response or progressive disease. Profiled with immunoSEQ multiplex PCR; TCRdb holds only in-frame clones, not every one. The sample yields around 20,000 clones, 60% to 80% seen once. Study results and limitations: Any patient who commenced nivolumab under 1 year after ASCT was excluded. Possibly reflecting disease activity or prior therapy, repertoire differences have causes that remain undefined.

The origin of this receptor is a human donor with classical Hodgkin lymphoma. The chain employs TRBV2 and TRBJ2-5; 8 bases map to TRBD1. The sample was peripheral blood mononuclear cells (PBMCs), taken before the fourth cycle of nivolumab. CDR3 in amino acids: CASSEGQGQRAGETQYF. The CDR3 DNA sequence: TGTGCCAGCAGTGAAGGACAGGGGCAGAGGGCTGGAGAGACCCAGTACTTC.